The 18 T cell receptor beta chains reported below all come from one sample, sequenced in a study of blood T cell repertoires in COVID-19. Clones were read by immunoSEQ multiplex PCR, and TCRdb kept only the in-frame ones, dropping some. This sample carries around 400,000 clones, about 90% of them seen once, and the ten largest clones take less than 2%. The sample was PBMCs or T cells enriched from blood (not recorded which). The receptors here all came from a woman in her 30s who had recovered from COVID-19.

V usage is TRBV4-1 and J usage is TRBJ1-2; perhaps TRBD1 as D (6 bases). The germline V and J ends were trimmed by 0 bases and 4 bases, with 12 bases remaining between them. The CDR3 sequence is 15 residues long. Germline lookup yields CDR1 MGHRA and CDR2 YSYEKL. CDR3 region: CASSQDGRTAYGYTF. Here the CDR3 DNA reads TGCGCCAGCAGCCAAGATGGGCGGACAGCCTATGGCTACACCTTC.

The CDR3 sequence: CASSGWSGYTF. The CDR3 DNA reads TGTGCCAGCAGTGGTTGGAGTGGCTACACCTTC. The chain is built from TRBV27 and TRBJ1-2; D is unresolved. From germline, CDR1 is MNHEY and CDR2 SMNVEV (reference sequence). This CDR3 region has 11 residues. V gave up 5 bases and J gave up 7 bases, with 8 bases separating them.

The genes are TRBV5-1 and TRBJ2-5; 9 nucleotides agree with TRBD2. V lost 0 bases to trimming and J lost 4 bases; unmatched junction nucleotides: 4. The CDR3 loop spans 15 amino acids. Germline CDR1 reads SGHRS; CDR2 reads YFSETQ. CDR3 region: CASSLGGTSIETQYF. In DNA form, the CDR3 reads TGCGCCAGCAGCTTGGGAGGGACTAGCATAGAGACCCAGTACTTC.

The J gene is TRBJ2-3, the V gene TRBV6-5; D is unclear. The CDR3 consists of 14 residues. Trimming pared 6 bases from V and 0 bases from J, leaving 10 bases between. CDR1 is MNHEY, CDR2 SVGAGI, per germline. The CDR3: CASRVLQSTDTQYF. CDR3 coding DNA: TGTGCCAGCAGGGTACTACAAAGCACAGATACGCAGTATTTT.

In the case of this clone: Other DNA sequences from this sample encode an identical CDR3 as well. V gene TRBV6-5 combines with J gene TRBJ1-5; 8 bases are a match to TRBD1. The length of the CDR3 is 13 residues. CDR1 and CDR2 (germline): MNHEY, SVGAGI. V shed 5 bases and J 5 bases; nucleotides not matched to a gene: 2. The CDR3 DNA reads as TGTGCCAGCAGTCCGACAGGGGATCAGCCCCAGCATTTT. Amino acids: CASSPTGDQPQHF.

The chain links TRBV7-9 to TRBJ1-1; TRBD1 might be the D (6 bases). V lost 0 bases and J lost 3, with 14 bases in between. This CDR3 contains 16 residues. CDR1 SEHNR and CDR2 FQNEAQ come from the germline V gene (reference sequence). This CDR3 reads CASSLADTGQDTEAFF. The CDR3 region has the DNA TGTGCCAGCAGCTTAGCGGATACAGGGCAGGACACTGAAGCTTTCTTT.

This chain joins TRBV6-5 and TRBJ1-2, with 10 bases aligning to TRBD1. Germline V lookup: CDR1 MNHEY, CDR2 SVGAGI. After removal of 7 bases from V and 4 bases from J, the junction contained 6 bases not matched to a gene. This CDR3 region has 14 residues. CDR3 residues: CASKRQGATYGYTF. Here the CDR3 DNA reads TGTGCCAGCAAGAGACAGGGGGCAACCTATGGCTACACCTTC.

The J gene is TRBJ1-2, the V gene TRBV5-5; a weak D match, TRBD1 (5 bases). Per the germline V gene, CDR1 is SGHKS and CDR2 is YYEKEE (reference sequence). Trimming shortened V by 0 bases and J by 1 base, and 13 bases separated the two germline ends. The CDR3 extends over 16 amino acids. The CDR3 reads CASSLDHGAVNYGYTF. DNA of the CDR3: TGTGCCAGCAGCTTGGACCATGGGGCGGTTAACTATGGCTACACCTTC.

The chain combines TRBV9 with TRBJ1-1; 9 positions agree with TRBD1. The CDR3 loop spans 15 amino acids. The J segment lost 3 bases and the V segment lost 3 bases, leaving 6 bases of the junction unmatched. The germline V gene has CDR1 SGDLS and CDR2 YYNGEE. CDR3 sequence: CASSATGTGYTEAFF. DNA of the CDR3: TGTGCCAGCAGCGCCACAGGGACAGGGTACACTGAAGCTTTCTTT.

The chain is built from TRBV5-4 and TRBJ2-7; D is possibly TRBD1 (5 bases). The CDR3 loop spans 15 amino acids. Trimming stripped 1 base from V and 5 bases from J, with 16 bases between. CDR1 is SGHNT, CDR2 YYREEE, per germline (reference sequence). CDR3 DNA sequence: TGTGCCAGCAGCTTGTACCTTAGGGGTTACCACGAGCAGTACTTC. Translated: CASSLYLRGYHEQYF.

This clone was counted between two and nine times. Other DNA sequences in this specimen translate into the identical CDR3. In DNA, the CDR3 is TGTGCCAGCAGTACGGACTCTTCAAACACTGAAGCTTTCTTT. It codes for CASSTDSSNTEAFF. V gene TRBV7-3 combines with J gene TRBJ1-1; D not certain. V lost 6 bases and J 2 bases, leaving 13 bases between the germline ends. Germline-derived CDR1 and CDR2 are SGHTA and FQGTGA. The CDR3 runs to 14 residues.

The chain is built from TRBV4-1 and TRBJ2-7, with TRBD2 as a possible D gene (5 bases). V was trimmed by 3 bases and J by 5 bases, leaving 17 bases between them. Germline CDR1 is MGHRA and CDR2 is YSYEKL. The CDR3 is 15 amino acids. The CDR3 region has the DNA TGCGCCAGCAGCCACTTGGAAAACCCCGGGAACGAGCAGTACTTC. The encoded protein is CASSHLENPGNEQYF.

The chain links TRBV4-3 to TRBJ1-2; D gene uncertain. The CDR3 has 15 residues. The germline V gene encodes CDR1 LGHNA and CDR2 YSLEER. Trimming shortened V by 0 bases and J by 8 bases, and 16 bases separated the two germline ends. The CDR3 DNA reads TGCGCCAGCAGCCAAGATCTCGGAGACTTAAACGGCTACACCTTC. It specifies CASSQDLGDLNGYTF.

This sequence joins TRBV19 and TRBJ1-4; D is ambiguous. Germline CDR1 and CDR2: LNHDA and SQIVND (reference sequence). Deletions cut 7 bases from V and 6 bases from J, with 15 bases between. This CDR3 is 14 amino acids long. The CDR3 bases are TGTGCCAGTAATAAATGGCAGGAGGATGAAAAACTGTTTTTT. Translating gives CASNKWQEDEKLFF.

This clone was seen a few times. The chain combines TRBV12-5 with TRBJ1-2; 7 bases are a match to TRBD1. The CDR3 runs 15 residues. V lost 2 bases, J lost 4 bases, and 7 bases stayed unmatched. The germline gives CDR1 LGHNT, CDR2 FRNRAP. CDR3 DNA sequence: TGTGCTAGTGGTTTGATACAGGGGTTTTTCTATGGCTACACCTTC. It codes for CASGLIQGFFYGYTF.

In DNA, the CDR3 is TGTGCCAGCAGTTCCACTAGCGGGAGTAACAATGAGCAGTTCTTC. This sequence encodes CASSSTSGSNNEQFF. The V call is TRBV2, the J call TRBJ2-1, with 11 bases aligning to TRBD2. The CDR3 loop spans 15 amino acids. Per the germline V gene, CDR1 is SNHLY and CDR2 is FYNNEI. The junction had 5 bases not matched to a gene; V was cut back by 5 bases and J by 5 bases.

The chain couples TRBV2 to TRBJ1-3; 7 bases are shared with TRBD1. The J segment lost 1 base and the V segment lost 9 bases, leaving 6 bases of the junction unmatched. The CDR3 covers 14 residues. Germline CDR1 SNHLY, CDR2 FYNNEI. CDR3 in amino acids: CARTGLSSGNTIYF. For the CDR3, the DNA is TGTGCCAGGACAGGGCTTTCGTCTGGAAACACCATATATTTT.

The CDR3 spells CASSLAPQGGTEAFF. The CDR3 DNA reads TGTGCCAGCAGCTTAGCCCCCCAGGGAGGGACTGAAGCTTTCTTT. The chain joins TRBV7-2 to TRBJ1-1; possibly TRBD1 for D (5 bases). The V gene's germline CDR1 is SGHTA and CDR2 FQGNSA. The CDR3 runs to 15 residues. The V end was cut by 0 bases, the J end by 5 bases, with 13 bases between.